The 28 T cell receptor beta chains below were found in one sample sequenced in a study of regulatory T cells in long-lasting Graves disease. iRepertoire HTBI primers and Arm-PCR of CDR3 regions built TCR beta libraries. Using its own MiXCR run on the multiplex PCR reads, TCRdb lists one record per CDR3 protein. Of a few hundred thousand distinct CDR3 sequences listed, 20% to 25% were seen once; the top ten hold 10% to 15%. The time point was: persistent/refractory GD, antithyroid drugs over 5 years with positive TRAb. TCR sequences were obtained from RNA taken from PBMCs. Material: peripheral blood mononuclear cells (PBMCs), obtained when the disease was refractory, from a patient treated with antithyroid drugs. All receptors come from a female donor with Graves disease.

The rearrangement joins TRBV5-6 to TRBJ2-4; possibly TRBD2 for D (6 bases). Trimming took off 4 bases at V and 0 bases at J, with 14 bases between the two ends. In germline, CDR1 is SGHDT, CDR2 YYEEEE. The CDR3 is 16 amino acids. This CDR3 is CASSAWGETAKNIQYF. The CDR3 bases are TGTGCCAGCAGCGCTTGGGGGGAGACAGCCAAAAACATTCAGTACTTC.

This clonotype came up a few times. The chain couples TRBV20-1 to TRBJ2-7, with 9 bases fitting TRBD1. Per germline, CDR1 DFQATT and CDR2 SNEGSKA (reference sequence). Trimming at V came to 6 bases and at J to 11 bases, leaving 5 bases not matched to a gene. This CDR3 is 10 amino acids long. The CDR3 DNA follows: TGCAGTGCAGAACAGGGGGCCGAGTACTTC. This sequence encodes CSAEQGAEYF.

This chain connects TRBV12-5 to TRBJ1-3; D remains unclear. Trimming left V 4 bases short and J 0 bases short, with 13 bases between. CDR3 length: 16 residues. The germline V gene encodes CDR1 LGHNT and CDR2 FRNRAP. The CDR3 sequence: CASGSGLDFSGNTIYF. CDR3 nucleotide sequence: TGTGCTAGTGGTTCCGGACTGGATTTCTCTGGAAACACCATATATTTT.

This clonotype has a handful of counts. This chain joins TRBV30 and TRBJ1-5, with D unresolved. The CDR3 is 14 residues long. Germline-derived CDR1 and CDR2 are GTSNPN and SVGIG (reference sequence). V was cut by 2 bases and J by 6 bases, with 14 bases left in between. The CDR3 DNA follows: TGTGCCTGGAGTATCCTGCCAGGCGGTCAGCCCCAGCATTTT. Encoded protein: CAWSILPGGQPQHF.

This clonotype was observed many times. The gene calls are TRBV11-2 and TRBJ1-1, with D possibly being TRBD1 (6 bases). Germline CDR1 reads SGHAT; CDR2 reads FQNNGV. The V end lost 5 bases, the J end lost 0 bases, and 13 bases lay between the germline ends. This CDR3 has 15 amino acids. The CDR3 loop reads CASSTRGSMNTEAFF. The CDR3 bases are TGTGCCAGCAGCACCAGGGGTTCGATGAACACTGAAGCTTTCTTT.

As regards this clonotype: Only one base separates this from a far larger clonotype, so it likely reflects a read error. V and J are TRBV11-2 and TRBJ2-7, with D possibly being TRBD2 (6 bases). The CDR3 sequence is 16 residues long. The ends were cut back, 5 bases at V and 2 bases at J, with 19 bases in the middle. CDR1 is SGHAT, CDR2 FQNNGV, per germline. The DNA of the CDR3 is TGTGCCAGCAGCCCGCATTCACCGGGAGCGACCTACGAGCAGTACTTC. The encoded protein is CASSPHSPGATYEQYF.

As for this clonotype: A much larger clonotype is one base distant, so this may be a read error. The rearrangement joins TRBV12-5 to TRBJ2-5; D gene uncertain. Germline V gives CDR1 LGHNT, CDR2 FRNRAP. This CDR3 is built from 11 residues. Between the trimmed V and J ends, which lost 7 bases and 5 bases, there was a span of 8 bases. In DNA, the CDR3 is TGTGCTAGTGATTGGATGGAGACCCAGTACTTC. Its protein product is CASDWMETQYF.

This clonotype was picked up many times. This chain uses TRBV6-1 with TRBJ1-1; TRBD1 is a possible D gene (6 bases). CDR1 and CDR2 from the germline V gene are MNHNS and SASEGT. V lost 6 bases to trimming and J lost 7 bases, with 15 bases between them. This CDR3 is 13 amino acids long. The CDR3 sequence: CASSPTTGLEAFF. DNA for the CDR3: TGTGCCAGCAGCCCAACGACAGGCCTTGAAGCTTTCTTT.

This clonotype was detected only once. This sequence joins TRBV20-1 and TRBJ2-7; D is possibly TRBD2 (6 bases). This CDR3 region has 13 residues. Trimming stripped 7 bases from V and 7 bases from J, with 20 bases between. Germline CDR1 and CDR2: DFQATT and SNEGSKA (reference sequence). CDR3 protein: CSGRKEARGEQYF. CDR3 bases: TGCAGTGGCAGGAAGGAGGCCCGGGGGGAGCAGTACTTC.

In its sample, this clonotype was seen a few times. This chain links TRBV2 with TRBJ2-7, with D hard to call. Trimming pared 4 bases from V and 4 bases from J, leaving 20 bases between. Germline CDR1 is SNHLY and CDR2 is FYNNEI. The CDR3 runs to 16 residues. As DNA, the CDR3 is TGTGCCAGCAGTGGGACGGGTACCGGTGGTGGATACGAGCAGTACTTC. Translation gives CASSGTGTGGGYEQYF.

This chain connects TRBV4-1 to TRBJ2-2, with 16 nucleotides matching TRBD2. The CDR3 length is 18 residues. The trim removed 2 bases at V and 5 bases at J, leaving 5 bases unmatched. Germline CDR1 reads MGHRA; CDR2 reads YSYEKL. CDR3 loop: CASSQPGLAGGQTGELFF. The CDR3 region has the DNA TGCGCCAGCAGCCAACCGGGACTAGCGGGGGGGCAGACCGGGGAGCTGTTTTTT.

The sample holds many counts of this clonotype. This chain joins TRBV7-2 and TRBJ2-2, with no clear D. Germline lookup yields CDR1 SGHTA and CDR2 FQGNSA. The CDR3 spans 15 residues. The V end was cut by 1 base, the J end by 3 bases, with 9 bases between. The chain's CDR3 is CASSLGSPDTGELFF. CDR3 DNA sequence: TGTGCCAGCAGCTTAGGAAGTCCGGACACCGGGGAGCTGTTTTTT.

The J gene is TRBJ1-3, the V gene TRBV4-3; TRBD1 might be the D (5 bases). The CDR3 extends over 15 amino acids. Germline CDR1 LGHNA, CDR2 YSLEER. V lost 0 bases to trimming and J lost 3 bases, with 9 bases between them. In DNA, the CDR3 is TGCGCCAGCAGCCAAGAACAGGCGGATGGAAACACCATATATTTT. It is translated as CASSQEQADGNTIYF.

This clonotype was seen more than once but under ten times. This chain connects TRBV28 to TRBJ2-3; no reliable D call. Per germline, CDR1 MDHEN and CDR2 SYDVKM. V was clipped by 6 bases and J by 0 bases, with 10 bases between them. This CDR3 contains 14 residues. The CDR3 DNA sequence: TGTGCCAGCAGGCGGACGGTTAGCACAGATACGCAGTATTTT. It codes for CASRRTVSTDTQYF.

The chain links TRBV28 to TRBJ2-1; 8 nucleotides agree with TRBD1. The CDR3 totals 15 residues. Losses at the gene ends were 5 bases for V and 4 bases for J; bases not matched to a gene: 7. CDR1 is MDHEN and CDR2 is SYDVKM in the germline V gene. The CDR3 protein is CASSPRQGRYNEQFF. Here the CDR3 DNA reads TGTGCCAGCAGTCCAAGACAGGGGCGTTACAATGAGCAGTTCTTC.

The V gene is TRBV9, the J gene TRBJ1-6; D is undetermined. The CDR3 loop spans 15 amino acids. Germline V CDR1 and CDR2: SGDLS, YYNGEE. V was clipped by 0 bases and J by 10 bases, with 14 bases between them. CDR3 sequence (DNA): TGTGCCAGCAGCGTAGAAGATCGGTTAGGGTCACCCCTCCACTTT. This translates into CASSVEDRLGSPLHF.

The chain is built from TRBV9 and TRBJ2-7; D perhaps matches TRBD2 (5 bases). V was shortened by 0 bases and J by 6 bases, with 13 bases between the two germline ends. There are 14 residues in the CDR3. Germline lookup yields CDR1 SGDLS and CDR2 YYNGEE. CDR3 sequence: CASSVARTGPEQYF. CDR3 DNA sequence: TGTGCCAGCAGCGTAGCTCGGACTGGCCCCGAGCAGTACTTC.

About this clonotype itself: The germline gene is not matched at one end of the junction; a read error may be the cause. The V call is TRBV28, the J call TRBJ2-7, with 11 positions matching TRBD2. There are 20 residues in the CDR3. Germline V gene lookup returns CDR1 MDHEN and CDR2 SYDVKM. CDR3 in DNA: TGTGCCGGCAGTCCAAGTGCCCCTAGCGGGGCTACTAGCGGGAGTTACGAGCAGTACTTC. Amino acid sequence: CAGSPSAPSGATSGSYEQYF.

This sequence joins TRBV9 and TRBJ2-7; a possible D gene is TRBD2 (5 bases). Per germline, CDR1 SGDLS and CDR2 YYNGEE. Trimming took off 4 bases at V and 2 bases at J, with 13 bases between the two ends. The CDR3 sequence is 14 residues long. The CDR3 bases are TGTGCCAGCAGCTCGTCGTACGGGGCCTACGAGCAGTACTTC. Protein sequence: CASSSSYGAYEQYF. Complete variable domain (other parts from reference TRBV9 and TRBJ2-7): DSGVTQTPKHLITATGQRVTLRCSPRSGDLSVYWYQQSLDQGLQFLIQYYNGEERAKGNILERFSAQQFPDLHSELNLSSLELGDSALYFCASSSSYGAYEQYFGPGTRLTVT.

This clonotype has more than one count but fewer than ten. The CDR3 spells CASHSQGREGRLSSYEQYF. The CDR3 coding sequence is TGTGCCAGCCACTCCCAGGGGCGGGAGGGCCGCCTGAGCTCCTACGAGCAGTACTTC. The V and J genes are TRBV2 and TRBJ2-7; 9 bases are shared with TRBD2. This CDR3 has 19 amino acids. Germline values: CDR1 SNHLY, CDR2 FYNNEI. V was clipped by 8 bases and J by 0 bases; unmatched bases: 20.

Notes on this clonotype: In this CDR3 the conserved last residue, phenylalanine or tryptophan, is missing, so a read error is likely. The V and J genes are TRBV5-1 and TRBJ2-5; 8 positions agree with TRBD1. The germline CDR1 and CDR2 sequences are SGHRS and YFSETQ. The CDR3 totals 14 residues. V lost 4 bases, J lost 5 bases, and 7 bases stayed unmatched. This chain's CDR3 is CASSIGTGEETQYS. The CDR3 nucleotides are TGCGCCAGCAGCATCGGGACAGGAGAGGAGACCCAGTACTCC.

The V call is TRBV30, the J call TRBJ1-5; TRBD1 aligns across 7 bases. The length of the CDR3 is 14 residues. Trimming at V came to 3 bases and at J to 3 bases, leaving 5 bases not matched to a gene. CDR1 is GTSNPN, CDR2 SVGIG, per germline (reference sequence). The CDR3 reads CAWRRGGLNQPQHF. The CDR3 DNA follows: TGTGCCTGGAGACGAGGGGGCCTCAATCAGCCCCAGCATTTT.

V is TRBV6-2 or TRBV6-3 and J is TRBJ2-7; 7 bases agree with TRBD1. This CDR3 spans 15 amino acids. V lost 6 bases to trimming and J lost 3 bases; unmatched junction nucleotides: 11. Germline CDR1 reads MNHEY; CDR2 reads SVGEGT. The DNA of the CDR3 is TGTGCCAGCAGCCTACGAGGGGGCCTGGGCTACGAGCAGTACTTC. This translates into CASSLRGGLGYEQYF.

This clonotype was seen at least ten times. This chain joins TRBV20-1 and TRBJ2-5, with D uncertain. Germline CDR1 is DFQATT and CDR2 is SNEGSKA (reference sequence). V was cut by 5 bases and J by 5 bases, with 12 bases left in between. This CDR3 has 12 amino acids. Here the CDR3 DNA reads TGCAGTGCTGGAACGTCCCAGGAGACCCAGTACTTC. Translation gives CSAGTSQETQYF.

This clonotype appeared many times. CDR3 DNA sequence: TGTGCCAGCAGCTTATCGGCCGAGCCTGTGCAGCCCCAGCATTTT. The encoded protein is CASSLSAEPVQPQHF. The chain carries TRBV7-2 and TRBJ1-5; D not resolved. Trimming stripped 2 bases from V and 7 bases from J, with 15 bases between. The CDR3 has 15 residues. CDR1 is SGHTA and CDR2 is FQGNSA in the germline V gene. The full variable domain, in which reference TRBV7-2 and TRBJ1-5 provide the parts outside the CDR3, is GAGVSQSPSNKVTEKGKDVELRCDPISGHTALYWYRQSLGQGLEFLIYFQGNSAPDKSGLPSDRFSAERTGGSVSTLTIQRTQQEDSAVYLCASSLSAEPVQPQHFGDGTRLSIL.

This clonotype was seen a handful of times. V gene TRBV7-9 combines with J gene TRBJ1-4; D unclear. This CDR3 has 15 amino acids. The V and J ends lost 1 base and 4 bases respectively, with 10 bases between them. CDR1 and CDR2 (germline): SEHNR, FQNEAQ (reference sequence). In DNA form, the CDR3 reads TGTGCCAGCAGCTTAGTGAGGGTTGGTAATGAAAAACTGTTTTTT. Protein product: CASSLVRVGNEKLFF.

The rearrangement uses TRBV7-2 and TRBJ2-5; 9 bases fit TRBD1. This CDR3 contains 14 residues. Trimming removed 3 bases from V and 2 bases from J; junction bases left unmatched: 1. Germline CDR1 is SGHTA and CDR2 is FQGNSA. The CDR3, as DNA: TGTGCCAGCAGCTTCGACAGGGGGCAAGAGACCCAGTACTTC. It yields the protein CASSFDRGQETQYF.

This chain connects TRBV30 to TRBJ1-1, with D possibly matching TRBD1 (6 bases). Trimming stripped 3 bases from V and 1 base from J, with 9 bases between. This CDR3 region has 13 residues. Germline values: CDR1 GTSNPN, CDR2 SVGIG (reference sequence). Here the CDR3 reads CAWSGQRNTEAFF. CDR3 sequence (DNA): TGTGCCTGGAGCGGACAGAGGAACACTGAAGCTTTCTTT.